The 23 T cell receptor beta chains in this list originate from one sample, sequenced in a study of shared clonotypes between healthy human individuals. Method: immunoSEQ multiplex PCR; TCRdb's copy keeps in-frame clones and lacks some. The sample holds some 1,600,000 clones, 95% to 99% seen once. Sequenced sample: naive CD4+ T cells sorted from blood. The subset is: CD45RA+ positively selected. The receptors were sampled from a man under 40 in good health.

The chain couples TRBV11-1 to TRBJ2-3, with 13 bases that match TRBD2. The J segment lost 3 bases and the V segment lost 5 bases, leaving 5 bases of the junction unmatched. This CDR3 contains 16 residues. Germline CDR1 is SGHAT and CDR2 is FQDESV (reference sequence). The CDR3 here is CASSPRTSGGTDTQYF. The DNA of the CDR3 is TGTGCCAGCAGCCCAAGGACTAGCGGGGGTACAGATACGCAGTATTTT.

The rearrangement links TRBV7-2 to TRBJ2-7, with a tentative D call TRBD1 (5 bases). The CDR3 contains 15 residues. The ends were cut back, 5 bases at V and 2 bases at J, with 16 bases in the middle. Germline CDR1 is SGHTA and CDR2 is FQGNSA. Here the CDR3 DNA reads TGTGCCAGCAGCCTACAAGGGGTGCCCACCTACGAGCAGTACTTC. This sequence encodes CASSLQGVPTYEQYF.

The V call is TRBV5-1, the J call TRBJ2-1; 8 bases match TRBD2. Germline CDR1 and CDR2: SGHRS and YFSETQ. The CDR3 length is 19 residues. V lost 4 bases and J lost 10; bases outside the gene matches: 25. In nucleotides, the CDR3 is TGCGCCAGCAGCGGATGGTCGGCTTTAGCGGGAATAGGGTCTGGGGAGCAGTTCTTC. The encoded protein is CASSGWSALAGIGSGEQFF.

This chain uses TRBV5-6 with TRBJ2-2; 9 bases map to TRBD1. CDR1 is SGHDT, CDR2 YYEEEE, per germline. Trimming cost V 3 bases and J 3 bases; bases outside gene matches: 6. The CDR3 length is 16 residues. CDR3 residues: CASSYGQGRYTGELFF. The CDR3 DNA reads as TGTGCCAGCAGCTACGGACAGGGGAGGTACACCGGGGAGCTGTTTTTT.

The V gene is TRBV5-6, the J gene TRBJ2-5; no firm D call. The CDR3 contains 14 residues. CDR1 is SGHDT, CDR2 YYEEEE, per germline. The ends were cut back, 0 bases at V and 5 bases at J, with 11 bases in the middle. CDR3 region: CASSLGPARETQYF. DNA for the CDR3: TGTGCCAGCAGCTTGGGACCGGCGAGGGAGACCCAGTACTTC. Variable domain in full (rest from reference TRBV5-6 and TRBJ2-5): DAGVTQSPTHLIKTRGQQVTLRCSPKSGHDTVSWYQQALGQGPQFIFQYYEEEERQRGNFPDRFSGHQFPNYSSELNVNALLLGDSALYLCASSLGPARETQYFGPGTRLLVL.

CDR3 amino acids: CASRRGQATGEQFF. The CDR3 nucleotides are TGTGCCAGCAGAAGAGGCCAGGCGACAGGTGAGCAGTTCTTC. The rearrangement uses TRBV28 and TRBJ2-1; D perhaps matches TRBD1 (6 bases). The CDR3 has 14 residues. Germline assignment: CDR1 MDHEN and CDR2 SYDVKM. V was shortened by 6 bases and J by 9 bases, with 18 bases between the two germline ends.

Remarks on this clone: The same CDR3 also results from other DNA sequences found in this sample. The CDR3 sequence is CASSLVGVGETQYF. CDR3 in DNA: TGCGCCAGCAGCTTGGTAGGGGTGGGGGAGACCCAGTACTTC. This chain links TRBV5-1 with TRBJ2-5; D possibly corresponds to TRBD1 (5 bases). CDR3 size: 14 residues. V was shortened by 0 bases and J by 5 bases, with 11 bases between the two germline ends. Per the germline V gene, CDR1 is SGHRS and CDR2 is YFSETQ.

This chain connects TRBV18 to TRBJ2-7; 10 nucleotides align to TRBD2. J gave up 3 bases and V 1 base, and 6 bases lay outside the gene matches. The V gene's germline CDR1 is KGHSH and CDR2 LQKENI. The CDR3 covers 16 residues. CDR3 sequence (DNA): TGTGCCAGCTCACCACAGGCTAGCGGGAGTTTCTACGAGCAGTACTTC. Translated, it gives CASSPQASGSFYEQYF.

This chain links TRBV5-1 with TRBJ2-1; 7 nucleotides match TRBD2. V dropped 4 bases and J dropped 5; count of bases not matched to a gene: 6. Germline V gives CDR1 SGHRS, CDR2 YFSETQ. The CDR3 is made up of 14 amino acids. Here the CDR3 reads CASSRTRDHNEQFF. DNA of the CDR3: TGCGCCAGCAGCAGGACTAGGGACCACAATGAGCAGTTCTTC.

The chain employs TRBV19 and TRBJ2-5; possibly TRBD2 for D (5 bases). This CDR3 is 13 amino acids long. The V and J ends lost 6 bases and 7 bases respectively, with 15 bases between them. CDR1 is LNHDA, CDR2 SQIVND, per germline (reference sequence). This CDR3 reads CASRTPGSGTQYF. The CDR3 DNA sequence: TGTGCCAGTAGGACTCCTGGGAGCGGGACCCAGTACTTC.

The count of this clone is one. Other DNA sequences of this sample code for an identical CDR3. CDR3 region: CASSITGSTYEQYF. In DNA form, the CDR3 reads TGTGCCAGTAGTATCACAGGGTCAACCTACGAGCAGTACTTC. The chain couples TRBV19 to TRBJ2-7; possibly TRBD1 for D (6 bases). Deletions cut 3 bases from V and 2 bases from J, with 11 bases between. Germline V gives CDR1 LNHDA, CDR2 SQIVND (reference sequence). The CDR3 consists of 14 residues.

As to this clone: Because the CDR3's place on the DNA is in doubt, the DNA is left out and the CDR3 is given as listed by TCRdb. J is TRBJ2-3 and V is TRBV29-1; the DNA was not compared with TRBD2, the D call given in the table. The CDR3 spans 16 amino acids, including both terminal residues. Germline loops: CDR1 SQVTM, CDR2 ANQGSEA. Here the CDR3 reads CSVGPGLAGDVDTQYF.

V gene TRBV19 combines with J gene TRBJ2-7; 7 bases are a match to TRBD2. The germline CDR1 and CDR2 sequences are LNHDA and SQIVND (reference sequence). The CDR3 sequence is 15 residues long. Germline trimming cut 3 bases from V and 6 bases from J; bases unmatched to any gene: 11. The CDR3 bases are TGTGCCAGTAGTATCGGGACTACCGTCCGGGGCGAGCAGTACTTC. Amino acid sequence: CASSIGTTVRGEQYF.

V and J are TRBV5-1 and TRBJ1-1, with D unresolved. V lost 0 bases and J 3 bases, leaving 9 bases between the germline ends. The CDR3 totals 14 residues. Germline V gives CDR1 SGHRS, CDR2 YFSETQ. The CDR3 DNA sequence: TGCGCCAGCAGCTTGGGTAGAAAGGACACTGAAGCTTTCTTT. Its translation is CASSLGRKDTEAFF.

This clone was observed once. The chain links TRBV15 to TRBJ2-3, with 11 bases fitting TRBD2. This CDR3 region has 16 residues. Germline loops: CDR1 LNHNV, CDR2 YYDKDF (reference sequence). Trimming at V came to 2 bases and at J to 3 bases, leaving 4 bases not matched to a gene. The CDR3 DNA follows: TGTGCCACCAGCAGAATATCTAGCGGGAGGACAGATACGCAGTATTTT. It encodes CATSRISSGRTDTQYF. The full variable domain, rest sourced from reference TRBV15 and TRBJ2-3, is DAMVIQNPRYQVTQFGKPVTLSCSQTLNHNVMYWYQQKSSQAPKLLFHYYDKDFNNEADTPDNFQSRRPNTSFCFLDIRSPGLGDTAMYLCATSRISSGRTDTQYFGPGTRLTVL.

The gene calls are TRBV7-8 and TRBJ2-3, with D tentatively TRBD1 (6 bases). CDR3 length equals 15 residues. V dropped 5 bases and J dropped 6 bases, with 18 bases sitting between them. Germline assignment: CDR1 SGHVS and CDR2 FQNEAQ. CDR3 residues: CASSPGHGVVDTQYF. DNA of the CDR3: TGTGCCAGCAGCCCGGGACATGGGGTCGTTGATACGCAGTATTTT.

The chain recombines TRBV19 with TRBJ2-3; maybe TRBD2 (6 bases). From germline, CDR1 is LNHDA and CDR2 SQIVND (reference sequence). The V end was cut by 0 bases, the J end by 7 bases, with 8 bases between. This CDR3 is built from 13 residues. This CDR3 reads CASSIDGGNTQYF. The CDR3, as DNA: TGTGCCAGTAGTATAGATGGGGGGAATACGCAGTATTTT.

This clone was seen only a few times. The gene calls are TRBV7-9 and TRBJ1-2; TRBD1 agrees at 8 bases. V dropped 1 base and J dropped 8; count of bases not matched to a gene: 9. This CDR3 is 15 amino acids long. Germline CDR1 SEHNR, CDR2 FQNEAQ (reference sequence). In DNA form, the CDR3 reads TGTGCCAGCAGCTTAGTGACAGGGGTCGGCTACGGCTACACCTTC. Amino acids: CASSLVTGVGYGYTF.

CDR3 loop: CAWIGARATQYF. The CDR3 DNA sequence: TGTGCCTGGATCGGGGCAAGGGCGACCCAGTACTTC. J is TRBJ2-5 and V is TRBV30; D may match TRBD1 or TRBD2 (5 bases each). The CDR3 has 12 amino acids. The V end was cut by 4 bases, the J end by 7 bases, with 13 bases between. The V gene's germline CDR1 is GTSNPN and CDR2 SVGIG (reference sequence).

CDR3: CASSDSGYRNEQFF. The CDR3 region has the DNA TGTGCCAGCAGTGACTCGGGTTACCGCAATGAGCAGTTCTTC. The V gene is TRBV25-1, the J gene TRBJ2-1; D uncertain. This CDR3 is 14 amino acids long. Germline CDR1 MGHDK, CDR2 SYGVNS. Trimming cost V 3 bases and J 6 bases, with 12 bases left between them.

CDR3 amino acids: CASSSPLGELFF. The CDR3 DNA sequence: TGTGCCAGCAGTTCTCCTCTCGGGGAGCTGTTTTTT. The V and J genes are TRBV28 and TRBJ2-2; D ambiguous. This CDR3 region has 12 residues. With 4 bases removed from V and 7 bases from J, the gap between germline ends came to 7 bases. CDR1 and CDR2 from the germline V gene are MDHEN and SYDVKM.

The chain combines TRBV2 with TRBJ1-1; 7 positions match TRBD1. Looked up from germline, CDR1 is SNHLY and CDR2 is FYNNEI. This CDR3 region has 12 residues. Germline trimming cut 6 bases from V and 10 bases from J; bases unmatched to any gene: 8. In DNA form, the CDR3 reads TGTGCCAGCAGGGTACAGGGGACGCGAGCTTTCTTT. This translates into CASRVQGTRAFF.

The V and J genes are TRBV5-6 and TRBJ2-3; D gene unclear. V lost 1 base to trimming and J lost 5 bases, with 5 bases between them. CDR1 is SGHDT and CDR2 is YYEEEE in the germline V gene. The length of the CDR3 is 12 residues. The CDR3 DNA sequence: TGTGCCAGCAGCTTGCTAGGAGATACGCAGTATTTT. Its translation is CASSLLGDTQYF.